The rows below give T cell receptor beta chains drawn from one sample of a study of response to subunit inactivated influenza vaccine. TCRdb re-derived calls from the RT-PCR reads in MiXCR, one entry per CDR3 protein. The sample consists of fewer than 650,000 distinct CDR3 sequences, 13% of them appearing once. The sequencing used PBMCs from blood, collected more than 35 days after vaccination. Receptor source: a man aged 45-65 years who received an inactivated influenza vaccine. CDR3s include the opening cysteine and the closing phenylalanine or tryptophan. D genes are given only for firm matches. Expanded clones get a size class; other rows say once, few or many, or leave the size out.

clone_size	d_call	j_call	v_call	cdr3_aa	cdr3_nt
.	TRBD1	TRBJ2-7	TRBV4-2	CASSQEDRAEQYF	TGTGCCAGCAGCCAAGAGGACAGGGCCGAGCAGTACTTC
.	.	TRBJ1-3	TRBV5-3	CARPLRASGPGNTIYF	TGTGCCAGACCACTAAGAGCCTCTGGACCTGGAAACACCATATATTTT
.	.	TRBJ1-1	TRBV4-3	CASSQLRDSRAFF	TGCGCCAGCAGCCAACTCCGGGATTCAAGGGCTTTCTTT
few	.	TRBJ2-4	TRBV20-1	CSARVRAPGNIQYF	TGCAGTGCTAGAGTCCGGGCCCCTGGGAACATTCAGTACTTC
.	.	TRBJ2-5	TRBV5-1	CASSLTNLRQETQYF	TGCGCCAGCAGCTTGACCAATCTGAGACAAGAGACCCAGTACTTC
many	TRBD1	TRBJ2-7	TRBV4-1	CASSQGFAGGLREQYF	TGCGCCAGCAGCCAAGGTTTCGCAGGGGGTCTAAGAGAGCAGTACTTC
.	.	TRBJ1-1	TRBV30	CAWRSFDFDTEAFF	TGTGCCTGGAGAAGCTTTGATTTCGACACTGAAGCTTTCTTT
few	TRBD2	TRBJ2-3	TRBV5-1	CASRRWEAGGTDTQYF	TGCGCCAGCAGACGCTGGGAGGCGGGGGGGACAGATACGCAGTATTTT
.	.	TRBJ2-5	TRBV30	CAWSPPGSLPGAQYF	TGTGCCTGGAGTCCGCCGGGATCCTTACCGGGGGCCCAGTACTTC
few	.	TRBJ1-5	TRBV7-2	CASSRELNQPQHF	TGTGCCAGCAGTAGGGAACTGAATCAGCCCCAGCATTTT
few	TRBD1	TRBJ1-1	TRBV7-2	CASSSSYRGNTEAFF	TGTGCCAGCAGCTCCTCGTACAGGGGTAACACTGAAGCTTTCTTT
few	TRBD2	TRBJ2-2	TRBV9	CASSVANSGMYTGELFF	TGTGCCAGCAGCGTAGCGAATAGCGGGATGTACACCGGGGAGCTGTTTTTT
few	.	TRBJ1-6	TRBV20-1	CSALRETTHNSPLHF	TGCAGTGCCCTTCGGGAGACCACACATAATTCACCCCTCCACTTT
.	.	TRBJ1-1	TRBV20-1	CSASGGSGNTEAFF	TGCAGTGCCTCAGGAGGGTCCGGGAACACTGAAGCTTTCTTT
.	.	TRBJ2-3	TRBV6-4	CASSEHSTDTQYF	TGTGCCAGCAGTGAACACAGCACAGATACGCAGTATTTT
.	.	TRBJ1-1	TRBV7-2	CASSLGREVEAFF	TGTGCCAGCAGCTTGGGCAGGGAGGTTGAAGCTTTCTTT
few	.	TRBJ1-1	TRBV12-3/TRBV12-4	CASSTFTGMNTEAFF	TGTGCCAGCAGTACCTTCACAGGCATGAACACTGAAGCTTTCTTT
.	.	TRBJ2-5	TRBV6-2/TRBV6-3	CASREGGSGGTQYF	TGTGCCAGCCGCGAGGGGGGCTCGGGAGGGACCCAGTACTTC
.	.	TRBJ2-3	TRBV7-2	CASSRAGRGVSDTQYF	TGTGCCAGCAGCCGAGCAGGCAGGGGTGTATCAGATACGCAGTATTTT
few	.	TRBJ1-2	TRBV5-1	CASSLGISDPANYGYTF	TGCGCCAGCAGCTTGGGGATTTCCGACCCAGCAAACTATGGCTACACCTTC
.	.	TRBJ2-3	TRBV25-1	CASSEYGSDTQYF	TGTGCCAGCAGTGAATACGGGTCAGATACGCAGTATTTT
few	.	TRBJ2-3	TRBV6-2/TRBV6-3	CASTEPPVDTQYF	TGTGCCAGCACCGAACCCCCCGTCGATACGCAGTATTTT
.	TRBD1	TRBJ2-5	TRBV7-2	CASSGQEVGTQYF	TGTGCCAGCTCCGGACAGGAGGTCGGGACCCAGTACTTC
.	.	TRBJ2-7	TRBV5-1	CASSIGSGENAYEQYF	TGCGCCAGCAGCATCGGTTCAGGGGAGAACGCGTACGAGCAGTACTTC
few	.	TRBJ2-7	TRBV7-2	CASSLSGLGTADF	TGTGCCAGCAGCTTATCGGGATTGGGGACGGCCGATTTC
.	.	TRBJ1-2	TRBV11-2	CASSLLTAYGYTF	TGTGCCAGCAGCTTACTGACAGCCTATGGCTACACCTTC
many	TRBD1	TRBJ2-7	TRBV6-2/TRBV6-3	CASSYLQGQGSDEQYF	TGTGCCAGCAGTTACCTACAAGGACAGGGATCGGACGAGCAGTACTTC
few	.	TRBJ1-5	TRBV7-9	CASSLAWGDHSNQPQHF	TGTGCCAGCAGCTTAGCGTGGGGGGACCATAGCAATCAGCCCCAGCATTTT
.	.	TRBJ1-5	TRBV15	CATSRDLLYSNQPQHF	TGTGCCACCAGCAGAGACCTCCTCTATAGCAATCAGCCCCAGCATTTT
.	.	TRBJ2-3	TRBV7-9	CASSARIPHAQYF	TGTGCCAGCAGCGCACGAATACCGCATGCGCAGTATTTT
.	TRBD1	TRBJ2-1	TRBV6-2/TRBV6-3	CASSSPTGGYVNEQFF	TGTGCCAGCAGTTCCCCGACAGGGGGTTATGTCAATGAGCAGTTCTTC
few	.	TRBJ2-5	TRBV12-3/TRBV12-4	CASSFGGSPETQYF	TGTGCCAGCAGTTTTGGGGGAAGCCCAGAGACCCAGTACTTC
.	TRBD1	TRBJ1-1	TRBV10-3	CAISEGQGRTEAFF	TGTGCCATCAGTGAAGGACAGGGGCGGACTGAAGCTTTCTTT
few	TRBD1	TRBJ1-2	TRBV6-5	CASSYRGTGDYGYTF	TGTGCCAGCAGTTACCGCGGGACAGGGGACTATGGCTACACCTTC
few	.	TRBJ1-6	TRBV12-3/TRBV12-4	CASSQTARGSPLHF	TGTGCCAGCAGTCAAACAGCCCGGGGGTCACCCCTCCACTTT
many	.	TRBJ2-7	TRBV20-1	CSARDIRTRPYEQYF	TGCAGTGCTAGAGATATCAGGACTCGCCCCTACGAGCAGTACTTC
.	.	TRBJ1-1	TRBV11-2	CASSLVAGDEAFF	TGTGCCAGCAGCTTAGTTGCAGGGGATGAAGCTTTCTTT
many	.	TRBJ2-5	TRBV5-1	CASSLIPDQETQYF	TGCGCCAGCAGCTTGATTCCGGACCAAGAGACCCAGTACTTC
.	.	TRBJ1-2	TRBV20-1	CSAAPPGLTAHGYTF	TGCAGTGCAGCACCACCGGGACTGACGGCGCATGGCTACACCTTC
few	.	TRBJ2-3	TRBV15	CATSRAGLMRYF	TGTGCCACCAGCAGAGCCGGACTAATGCGGTATTTT
few	.	TRBJ2-7	TRBV7-2	CASSSRDPPYEQYF	TGTGCCAGCAGCTCCCGGGACCCACCCTACGAGCAGTACTTC
.	.	TRBJ1-2	TRBV28	CASSPHGVGNYGYTF	TGTGCCAGCAGTCCCCACGGAGTAGGGAACTATGGCTACACCTTC
.	.	TRBJ2-7	TRBV6-2/TRBV6-3	CASSYGYGLGEQYF	TGTGCCAGCAGTTACGGGTACGGGTTAGGCGAGCAGTACTTC
.	TRBD1	TRBJ2-7	TRBV28	CASKGTDEQYF	TGCGCCAGCAAAGGGACAGACGAGCAGTACTTC
many	TRBD2	TRBJ2-7	TRBV29-1	CSVVGREGRSYEQYF	TGCAGCGTTGTGGGGCGGGAGGGCCGATCCTACGAGCAGTACTTC
.	.	TRBJ2-2	TRBV9	CASSVRVTGELFF	TGTGCCAGCAGCGTTCGAGTTACCGGGGAGCTGTTTTTT
few	.	TRBJ2-1	TRBV6-2/TRBV6-3	CASSYLGGMGQFF	TGTGCCAGCAGTTACTTAGGGGGTATGGGGCAGTTCTTC
.	TRBD1	TRBJ2-7	TRBV2	CASSVLQDRGYEQYF	TGTGCCAGCAGTGTCCTACAGGACAGGGGTTACGAGCAGTACTTC
many	TRBD1	TRBJ2-7	TRBV27	CASSLGTVVGEQYF	TGTGCCAGCAGCTTAGGGACAGTTGTTGGCGAGCAGTACTTC
.	TRBD2	TRBJ2-1	TRBV3-1	CASSQRGLALTNEQFF	TGTGCCAGCAGCCAACGCGGACTAGCGCTAACCAATGAGCAGTTCTTC
.	TRBD1	TRBJ2-7	TRBV20-1	CSARDREGEQYF	TGCAGTGCCAGGGACAGGGAGGGCGAGCAGTACTTC